Presented here are 15 T cell receptor beta chains from one specimen sequenced in a study of human versus mouse CDR3 diversity and MHC coevolution. Produced via immunoSEQ multiplex PCR; TCRdb's table is partial and in-frame only. The sample lists tens of thousands of clones, 90% to 95% seen once, with about 1.5% in the top ten. The sequenced material came from naive CD4+ T cells from blood. Documented subset: CD45RO-negative CD62L-positive naive CD4 T cells. These receptors all come from a person aged 30 to 69 in good health.

This clone was observed once. This sequence joins TRBV2 and TRBJ2-2; weak D call: TRBD1 (5 bases). The CDR3 loop spans 14 amino acids. CDR1 and CDR2 from the germline V gene are SNHLY and FYNNEI. V shed 6 bases and J shed 0 bases, with 8 bases lying between them. DNA of the CDR3: TGTGCCAGCAGGGACACCTCGAACACCGGGGAGCTGTTTTTT. Residues: CASRDTSNTGELFF.

V gene TRBV25-1 combines with J gene TRBJ1-3; 10 bases agree with TRBD1. Germline V gives CDR1 MGHDK, CDR2 SYGVNS. V lost 6 bases, J lost 11 bases, and 10 bases stayed unmatched. The CDR3 runs 14 residues. The CDR3 is CASSHLGQGVSIYF. The CDR3, as DNA: TGTGCCAGCAGCCACCTCGGACAGGGGGTATCCATATATTTT.

This clone was recorded a few times. The chain combines TRBV7-6 with TRBJ2-1; TRBD2 matches 7 bases. The CDR3 runs to 16 residues. Trimming removed 5 bases from V and 0 bases from J; junction bases left unmatched: 7. Germline values: CDR1 SGHVS, CDR2 FNYEAQ. This CDR3 reads CASSPLAGVSYNEQFF. The CDR3 region has the DNA TGTGCCAGCAGCCCCCTCGCGGGAGTCTCCTACAATGAGCAGTTCTTC. Looking up the rest from reference TRBV7-6 and TRBJ2-1 gives the full variable domain: GAGVSQSPRYKVTKRGQDVALRCDPISGHVSLYWYRQALGQGPEFLTYFNYEAQQDKSGLPNDRFSAERPEGSISTLTIQRTEQRDSAMYRCASSPLAGVSYNEQFFGPGTRLTVL.

The J gene is TRBJ2-2, the V gene TRBV9; D possibly corresponds to TRBD1 (5 bases). Per the germline V gene, CDR1 is SGDLS and CDR2 is YYNGEE. V was shortened by 4 bases and J by 4 bases, with 11 bases between the two germline ends. The CDR3 is 14 residues long. The CDR3 DNA is TGTGCCAGCAGCCTCGGACAACCCACCGGGGAGCTGTTTTTT. Amino acid sequence: CASSLGQPTGELFF.

The chain combines TRBV7-6 with TRBJ2-7; TRBD1 is a possible D gene (5 bases). This CDR3 has 14 residues. V was clipped by 0 bases and J by 9 bases, with 15 bases between them. Germline CDR1 reads SGHVS; CDR2 reads FNYEAQ. This chain's CDR3 is CASSLAPLTDGQYF. CDR3 nucleotide sequence: TGTGCCAGCAGCTTAGCTCCGCTGACAGACGGGCAGTACTTC.

The chain carries TRBV23-1 and TRBJ1-5; 9 nucleotides agree with TRBD1. TRBV23-1 is known as an ORF, though its function is uncertain. The CDR3 loop spans 16 amino acids. Losses at the gene ends were 0 bases for V and 5 bases for J; bases not matched to a gene: 5. CDR3 nucleotide sequence: TGCGCCAGCAGTCAATCGGAAACAGGGGGCGATCAGCCCCAGCATTTT. Translating it yields CASSQSETGGDQPQHF.

This clone appeared once. V is TRBV9 and J is TRBJ2-1, with 8 bases identical to TRBD2. CDR1 and CDR2 from the germline V gene are SGDLS and YYNGEE. J lost 9 bases, V lost 0 bases, and 8 bases had no gene match. This CDR3 is 15 amino acids long. CDR3 amino acids: CASSVGSGSSGEQFF. Written as DNA, the CDR3 is TGTGCCAGCAGCGTAGGGAGCGGGAGTTCGGGTGAGCAGTTCTTC.

The gene calls are TRBV4-3 and TRBJ1-1; 9 bases agree with TRBD1. The trim removed 2 bases at V and 5 bases at J, leaving 6 bases unmatched. CDR1 LGHNA and CDR2 YSLEER come from the germline V gene. The CDR3 is made up of 15 amino acids. The DNA of the CDR3 is TGCGCCAGCAGCCAAAACAGACAGGGGGGAACTGAAGCTTTCTTT. Translation: CASSQNRQGGTEAFF.

The chain carries TRBV7-9 and TRBJ2-7, with D possibly matching TRBD2 (5 bases). V was trimmed by 0 bases and J by 7 bases, leaving 10 bases between them. The CDR3 has 13 residues. Germline values: CDR1 SEHNR, CDR2 FQNEAQ (reference sequence). The CDR3 DNA reads as TGTGCCAGCAGCTTAGCCTGGGAGAATGAGCAGTACTTC. Residues: CASSLAWENEQYF.

V and J are TRBV4-2 and TRBJ1-5, with D perhaps matching TRBD1 (6 bases). CDR1 and CDR2 from the germline V gene are LGHNA and YNFKEQ. CDR3 length: 15 amino acids. V lost 0 bases and J 5 bases, leaving 11 bases between the germline ends. The CDR3 DNA reads TGTGCCAGCAGCCAAGACTGGGCAGGGGATCAGCCCCAGCATTTT. Translation: CASSQDWAGDQPQHF.

This chain connects TRBV4-1 to TRBJ1-2; the D gene is possibly TRBD1 (5 bases). This CDR3 spans 14 amino acids. V lost 1 base to trimming and J lost 6 bases, with 12 bases between them. Germline lookup yields CDR1 MGHRA and CDR2 YSYEKL. Here the CDR3 reads CASSQGSGVDGYTF. CDR3 nucleotide sequence: TGCGCCAGCAGCCAAGGTTCGGGGGTAGATGGCTACACCTTC.

CDR3: CASSPQGGGQETQYF. The CDR3 bases are TGTGCCAGCAGCCCACAGGGAGGGGGGCAAGAGACCCAGTACTTC. The chain couples TRBV7-7 to TRBJ2-5, with D possibly being TRBD2 (7 bases). This CDR3 has 15 residues. Trimming removed 5 bases from V and 2 bases from J, with 15 bases in between. Germline loops: CDR1 SSHAT, CDR2 FNYEAQ (reference sequence).

The J gene is TRBJ2-2, the V gene TRBV2; 8 bases map to TRBD2. V lost 3 bases to trimming and J lost 3 bases; unmatched junction nucleotides: 9. The germline gives CDR1 SNHLY, CDR2 FYNNEI. The CDR3 length is 17 residues. The CDR3 nucleotides are TGTGCCAGCAGTGATTCTCGCGGGGGGTTGTACACCGGGGAGCTGTTTTTT. This gives the protein CASSDSRGGLYTGELFF.

The CDR3 reads CASSQDGDYGYTF. DNA of the CDR3: TGCGCCAGCAGCCAAGACGGGGATTATGGCTACACCTTC. The chain couples TRBV4-1 to TRBJ1-2; D uncertain. The CDR3 contains 13 residues. CDR1 and CDR2 (germline): MGHRA, YSYEKL. V gave up 0 bases and J gave up 5 bases, with 7 bases separating them.

V gene TRBV9 combines with J gene TRBJ1-4; maybe TRBD1 (5 bases). This CDR3 has 15 amino acids. Germline V lookup: CDR1 SGDLS, CDR2 YYNGEE. Trimming took 4 bases from V and 2 from J, leaving 12 bases between them. The CDR3 reads CASSYWGDTNEKLFF. The CDR3 nucleotides read TGTGCCAGCAGCTATTGGGGGGACACTAATGAAAAACTGTTTTTT.